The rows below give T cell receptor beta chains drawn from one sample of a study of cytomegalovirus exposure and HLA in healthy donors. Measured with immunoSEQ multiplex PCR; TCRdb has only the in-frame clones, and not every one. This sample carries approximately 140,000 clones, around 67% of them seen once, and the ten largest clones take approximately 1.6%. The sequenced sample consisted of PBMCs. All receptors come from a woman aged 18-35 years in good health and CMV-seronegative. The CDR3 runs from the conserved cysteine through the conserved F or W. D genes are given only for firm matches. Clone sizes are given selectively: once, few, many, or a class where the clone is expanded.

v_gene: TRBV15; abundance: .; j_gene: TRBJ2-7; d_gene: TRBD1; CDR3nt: TGTGCCACCAGCAGAGGACAGGGGGCGGAAGAGCAGTACTTC; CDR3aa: CATSRGQGAEEQYF
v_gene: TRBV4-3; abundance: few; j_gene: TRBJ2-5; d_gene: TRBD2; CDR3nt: TGCGCCAGCAGCCATGAGGGGACTAGCCACCAAGAGACCCAGTACTTC; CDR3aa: CASSHEGTSHQETQYF
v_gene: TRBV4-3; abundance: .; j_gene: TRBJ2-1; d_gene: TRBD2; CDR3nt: TGCGCCAGCAGCCAAGATCTCCCTGGGCTAGCGGGCAACCTGGGGCAGTTCTTC; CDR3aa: CASSQDLPGLAGNLGQFF
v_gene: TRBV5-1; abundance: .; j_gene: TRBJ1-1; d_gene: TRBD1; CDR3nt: TGCGCCAGCAGCGTAAGACAGGGCCGAGTGAACACTGAAGCTTTCTTT; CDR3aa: CASSVRQGRVNTEAFF
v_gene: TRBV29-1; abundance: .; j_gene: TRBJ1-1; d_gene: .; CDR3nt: TGCAGCGGGGCGGCAGGAAGGGGGAACACTGAAGCTTTCTTT; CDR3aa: CSGAAGRGNTEAFF
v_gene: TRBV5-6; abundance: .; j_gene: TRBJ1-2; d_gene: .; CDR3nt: TGTGCCAGCAGCTTGGGACGGCGGAACTATGGCTACACCTTC; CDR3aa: CASSLGRRNYGYTF
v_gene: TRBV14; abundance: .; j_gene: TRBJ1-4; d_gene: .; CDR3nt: TGTGCCAGCAGCCAAGATGGGAGCAAAGGGAATGAAAAACTGTTTTTT; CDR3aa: CASSQDGSKGNEKLFF
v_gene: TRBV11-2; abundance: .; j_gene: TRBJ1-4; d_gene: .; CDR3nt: TGTGCCAGCAGCAAGTCGGCGGGAAAACTGTTTTTT; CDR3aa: CASSKSAGKLFF
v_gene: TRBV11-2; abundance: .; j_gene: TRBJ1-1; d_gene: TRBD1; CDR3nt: TGTGCCAGCAGCGCGACAGGGACTTTGGCTGAAGCTTTCTTT; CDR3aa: CASSATGTLAEAFF
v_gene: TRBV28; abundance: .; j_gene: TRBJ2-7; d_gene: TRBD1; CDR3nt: TGTGCCAGCAGTTCTCAGACGGACAGGGCGGTATACGAGCAGTACTTC; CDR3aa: CASSSQTDRAVYEQYF
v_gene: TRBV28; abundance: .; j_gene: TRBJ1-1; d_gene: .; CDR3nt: TGTGCCAGCAGTCCTTGGGGGCTAACTGAAGCTTTCTTT; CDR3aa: CASSPWGLTEAFF
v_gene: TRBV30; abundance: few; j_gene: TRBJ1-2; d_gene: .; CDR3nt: TGTGCCTGGAGTGGGATCAGGGCACCGAATGGCTACACCTTC; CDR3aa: CAWSGIRAPNGYTF
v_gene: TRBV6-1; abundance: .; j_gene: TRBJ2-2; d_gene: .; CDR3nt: TGTGCCAGCACGTGGGCCACCGGGGAGCTGTTTTTT; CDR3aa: CASTWATGELFF
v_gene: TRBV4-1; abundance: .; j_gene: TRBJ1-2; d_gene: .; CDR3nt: TGCGCCAGCAGCCAAGAGAGCGGGGCCACCACCTATGGCTACACCTTC; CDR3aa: CASSQESGATTYGYTF
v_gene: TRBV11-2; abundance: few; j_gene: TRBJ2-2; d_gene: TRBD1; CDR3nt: TGTGCCAGCAGCTTGGTTCGACAGGGGGGAACCGGGGAGCTGTTTTTT; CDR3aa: CASSLVRQGGTGELFF
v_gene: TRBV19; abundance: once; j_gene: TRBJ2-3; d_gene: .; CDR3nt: TGTGCCAGTAGTTACAGCGGTCCCACAGATACGCAGTATTTT; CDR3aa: CASSYSGPTDTQYF
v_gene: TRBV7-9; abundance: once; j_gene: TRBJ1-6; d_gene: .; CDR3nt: TGTGCCAGCAGCTTAGTGGGACTTAATTCACCCCTCCACTTT; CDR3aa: CASSLVGLNSPLHF
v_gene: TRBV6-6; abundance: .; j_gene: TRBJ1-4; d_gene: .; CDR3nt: TGTGCCAGCAGTAAAGCAGGCGATAATGAAAAACTGTTTTTT; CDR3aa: CASSKAGDNEKLFF
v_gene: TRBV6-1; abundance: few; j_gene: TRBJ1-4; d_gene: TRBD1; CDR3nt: TGTGCCAGCAGAAGGACAGGCGGTGAAAAACTGTTTTTT; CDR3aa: CASRRTGGEKLFF
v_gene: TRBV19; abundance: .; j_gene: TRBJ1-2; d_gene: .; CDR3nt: TGTGCCAGTAGTATGGGCAGTAACTATGGCTACACCTTC; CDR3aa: CASSMGSNYGYTF
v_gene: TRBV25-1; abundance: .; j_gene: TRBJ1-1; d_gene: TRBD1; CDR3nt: TGTGCCAGCAGTGAAGCGGGACAGAGAGAGAACACTGAAGCTTTCTTT; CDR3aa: CASSEAGQRENTEAFF
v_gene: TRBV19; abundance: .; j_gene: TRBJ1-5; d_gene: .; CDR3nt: TGTGCCAGTAGTATAGATGACAGGAACAATCAGCCCCAGCATTTT; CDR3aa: CASSIDDRNNQPQHF
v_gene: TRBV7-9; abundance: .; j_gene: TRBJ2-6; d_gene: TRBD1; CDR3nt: TGTGCCAGCAGCCCACAGGGGGTCGGGCTCTCTGGGGCCAACGGCCTGACTTTC; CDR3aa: CASSPQGVGLSGANGLTF
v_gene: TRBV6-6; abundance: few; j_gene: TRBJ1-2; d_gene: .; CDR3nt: TGTGCCAGCAGAGCCGGGTCCAACTATGGCTACACCTTC; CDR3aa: CASRAGSNYGYTF
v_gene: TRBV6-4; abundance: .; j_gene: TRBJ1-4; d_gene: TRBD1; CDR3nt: TGTGCCAGCAGCCCAGGGGGACCGGAAGAAAAACTGTTTTTT; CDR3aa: CASSPGGPEEKLFF
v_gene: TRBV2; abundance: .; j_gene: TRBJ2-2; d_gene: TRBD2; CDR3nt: TGTGCCAGCAGGGGAATAGCGGGGGGTACCGGGGAGCTGTTTTTT; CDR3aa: CASRGIAGGTGELFF
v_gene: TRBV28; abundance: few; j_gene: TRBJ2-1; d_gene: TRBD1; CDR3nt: TGTGCCAGCAGTCCCGGACAGGCTGGCTCCTACAATGAGCAGTTCTTC; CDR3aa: CASSPGQAGSYNEQFF
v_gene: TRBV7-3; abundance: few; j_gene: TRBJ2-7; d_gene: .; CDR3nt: TGTGCCAGCAGCTTGAGGGGGTACTCCTACGAGCAGTACTTC; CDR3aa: CASSLRGYSYEQYF
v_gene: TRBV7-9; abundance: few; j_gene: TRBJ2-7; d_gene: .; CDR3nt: TGTGCCAGCAGCTATACAGGGTACAACGAGCAGTACTTC; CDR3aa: CASSYTGYNEQYF
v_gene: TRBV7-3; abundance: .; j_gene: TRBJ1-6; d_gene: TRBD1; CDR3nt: TGTGCCAGCAGCGCCCGGACAGGGGGCGGGTCACCCCTCCACTTT; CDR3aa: CASSARTGGGSPLHF
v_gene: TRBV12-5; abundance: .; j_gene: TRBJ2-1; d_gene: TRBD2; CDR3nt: TGTGCTAGTGGTTTGGTACTGGGGGGGGTCAATGGGCAGTTCTTC; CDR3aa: CASGLVLGGVNGQFF
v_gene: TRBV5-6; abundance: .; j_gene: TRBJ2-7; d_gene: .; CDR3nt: TGTGCCAGCAGCTTGGGCGACGAGCAGTACTTC; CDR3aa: CASSLGDEQYF
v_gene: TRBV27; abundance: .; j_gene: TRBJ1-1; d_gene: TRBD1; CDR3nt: TGTGCCAGCAGTGCAACAGGGGTCAGCACTGAAGCTTTCTTT; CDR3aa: CASSATGVSTEAFF
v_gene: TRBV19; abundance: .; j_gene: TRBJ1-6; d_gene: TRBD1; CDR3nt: TGTGCCAGTAGTTTACAGACAGGGGACCTCCACTTT; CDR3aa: CASSLQTGDLHF
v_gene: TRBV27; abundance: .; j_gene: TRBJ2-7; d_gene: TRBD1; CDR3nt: TGTGCCAGCAGTATGCCCAGGGGGCCCTGGCCCTACGAGCAGTACTTC; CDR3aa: CASSMPRGPWPYEQYF
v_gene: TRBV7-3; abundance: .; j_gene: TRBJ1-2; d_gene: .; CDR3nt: TGTGCCAGCAGCTTAACGGGCGGGGAGGGCTACACCTTC; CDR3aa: CASSLTGGEGYTF
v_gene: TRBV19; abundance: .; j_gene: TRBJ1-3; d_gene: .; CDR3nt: TGTGCCAGTAGGGCCGGGAGCTCTGGAAACACCATATATTTT; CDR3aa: CASRAGSSGNTIYF
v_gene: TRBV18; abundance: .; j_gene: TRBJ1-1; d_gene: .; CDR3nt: TGTGCCAGCTCACCCACCCTGGCAGGGGCAAACACTGAAGCTTTCTTT; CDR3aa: CASSPTLAGANTEAFF
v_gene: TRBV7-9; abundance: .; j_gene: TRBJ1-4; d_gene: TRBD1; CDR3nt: TGTGCCAGCAGCTTAGGACAGGGGGCCTCCTTAAGTCTGTTTTTT; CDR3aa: CASSLGQGASLSLFF
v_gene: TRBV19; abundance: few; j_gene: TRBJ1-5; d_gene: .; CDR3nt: TGTGCCAGTACATTGGCAGGGTCTCGCAATCAGCCCCAGCATTTT; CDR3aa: CASTLAGSRNQPQHF
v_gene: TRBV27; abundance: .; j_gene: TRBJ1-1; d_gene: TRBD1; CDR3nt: TGTGCCAGCAGTCCTACTACGACAGGGTGGGTGTGGACTGAAGCTTTCTTT; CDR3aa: CASSPTTTGWVWTEAFF
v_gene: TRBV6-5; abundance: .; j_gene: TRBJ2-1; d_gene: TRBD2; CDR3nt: TGTGCCAGCAGCCTTACTAGCGGGAGGGTCAATGAGCAGTTCTTC; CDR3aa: CASSLTSGRVNEQFF
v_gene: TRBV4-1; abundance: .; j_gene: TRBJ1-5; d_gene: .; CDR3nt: TGCGCCAGCAGCCTTTACAGGGAGAGCAATCAGCCCCAGCATTTT; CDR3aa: CASSLYRESNQPQHF
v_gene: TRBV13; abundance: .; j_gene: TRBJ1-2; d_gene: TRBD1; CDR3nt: TGTGCCAGCAGCTTAGGGACGAGGGGGCAAGGTGGCTACACCTTC; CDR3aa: CASSLGTRGQGGYTF
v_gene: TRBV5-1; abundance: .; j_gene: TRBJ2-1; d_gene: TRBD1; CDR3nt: TGCGCCAGCAGGGCAGGGGGAAGCTCCTACAATAAGCAGTTCTTC; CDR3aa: CASRAGGSSYNKQFF
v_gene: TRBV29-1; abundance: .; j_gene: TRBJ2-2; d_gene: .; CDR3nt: TGCAGCGTTGAAGTGGGTGAGGCGAACACCGGGGAGCTGTTTTTT; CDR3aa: CSVEVGEANTGELFF
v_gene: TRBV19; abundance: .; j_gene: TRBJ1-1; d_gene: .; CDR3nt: TGTGCCAGTAGTAAGACAGTAATTGACACTGAAGCTTTCTTT; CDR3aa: CASSKTVIDTEAFF
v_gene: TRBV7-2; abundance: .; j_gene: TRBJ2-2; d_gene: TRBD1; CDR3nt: TGTGCCAGCAGCCCCAGACAGGGGGGAGCAGCCACCGGGGAGCTGTTTTTT; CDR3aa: CASSPRQGGAATGELFF
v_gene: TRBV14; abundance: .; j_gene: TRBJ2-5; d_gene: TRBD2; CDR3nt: TGTGCCAGCAGCCAAGATGTAGCGGGCCAAGAGACCCAGTACTTC; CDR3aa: CASSQDVAGQETQYF
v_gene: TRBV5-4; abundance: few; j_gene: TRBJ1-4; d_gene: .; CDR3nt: TGTGCCAGCAGCTCTGGGGGCGAGGGTGAAAAACTGTTTTTT; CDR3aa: CASSSGGEGEKLFF
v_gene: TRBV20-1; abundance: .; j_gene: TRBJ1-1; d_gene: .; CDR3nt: TGCAGTGCCCCAGGGCGCACTGAAGCTTTCTTT; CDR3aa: CSAPGRTEAFF
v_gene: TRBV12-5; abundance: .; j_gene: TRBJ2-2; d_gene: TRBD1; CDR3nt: TGTGCTAGTGGGTGGACAGGGGCGAACACCGGGGAGCTGTTTTTT; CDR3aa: CASGWTGANTGELFF
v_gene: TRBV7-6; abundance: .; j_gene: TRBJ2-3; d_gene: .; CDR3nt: TGTGCCAGCAGCTCCGGTCCTCTGAGGGATACGCAGTATTTT; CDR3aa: CASSSGPLRDTQYF
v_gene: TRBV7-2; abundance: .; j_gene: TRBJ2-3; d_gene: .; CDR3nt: TGTGCCAGCAGCTTACAGGGGCCTAGCACAGATACGCAGTATTTT; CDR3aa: CASSLQGPSTDTQYF
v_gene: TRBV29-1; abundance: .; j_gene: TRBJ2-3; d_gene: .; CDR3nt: TGCAGCGTTGTTACTAGCCGGGATACGCAGTATTTT; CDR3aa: CSVVTSRDTQYF